Given below is one T cell receptor beta chain in context. There is no known antigen for this receptor. Base qualities are not provided; no much larger clone lies one nucleotide away. The approximately 40 donors, aged about 6 to 95 years, were systemically healthy Caucasian individuals from Russia. Roughly 10 milliliters of peripheral blood were drawn from each donor into EDTA-treated Vacutainer tubes. Ficoll-Paque density-gradient centrifugation was used to isolate PBMCs, with at least 7 million per sample. Trizol reagent was used to extract total RNA from the PBMCs, yielding at least 6 micrograms per sample. For every donor, an aliquot of PBMCs went through flow cytometry to measure the percentages of naive CD45RAhigh/CD27high T cells. CDR1 and CDR2, looked up from the germline V gene (reference sequence), are GTSNPN and SVGIG. From the cysteine up to the phenylalanine, the CDR3 has a length of 15 residues. Only CDR3 DNA is held: 45 bases, read in frame from base 1. Unmatched junction bases come to 8, with V trimmed by 5 bases and J by 5 bases.

This sample is part of a study of blood T cells in healthy people across ages (dated by TCRdb to the mid-2010s). Background on the whole study: In model experiments, template switching captured roughly one uniquely barcoded TCR beta cDNA molecule for every two T cells. To track age-related changes in TCR beta repertoire diversity, the study relied on deep sequencing normalized with unique cDNA molecular identifiers. Four age groups were formed from the donors: young (average about 17 years), middle-aged (just under 40), aged (more than 55) and long-lived (more than 75). To avoid experimental bias, donors of different ages were distributed randomly across sequencing lanes. Using the same blood draw, the study looked at two additional independent replicas of 1 million unique cDNA reads for two donors, one aged 18 to 29 and the other aged 80 or older.

Study-level results and caveats: Compared with the aged group, more naive CD4+ T cells, fewer expanded clones and increased TCR diversity were shown by the long-lived group, suggesting age selection. Because the CMV infection status of the donors was unknown, age-related changes in expanded clonotypes may potentially have been confounded. A strong correlation was found between observed TCR beta diversity and the percentage of naive T cells measured by flow cytometry. Conclusive comparison of naive and antigen-experienced compartments was prevented by the profiling of bulk unsorted PBMCs. Estimates of total diversity from one million sequenced T cells were regarded as lower bounds and underestimates. Observed TCR beta diversity per million T cells fell roughly linearly with age, and a significant reduction was already apparent by age around 40.

Library generation was performed with 5' RACE. For sequencing, an Illumina HiSeq 2500 was employed. The second PCR ran for about 7 to 11 cycles and used a J-beta primer mix along with a sample-barcoded 5' primer. A template-switch 5' adaptor carrying 12 random nucleotides introduced a unique molecular identifier onto each TCR beta cDNA molecule. Each sample yielded at least 3 million CDR3-containing paired-end reads. The Mint cDNA synthesis kit, primed by a TRBC-specific oligonucleotide, was used to synthesize first-strand cDNA from all RNA. Following uracil-DNA glycosylase treatment, all cDNA underwent a first 18-cycle PCR with the universal primers M1SS and BC2_uni_R. Processing in the source paper ran as follows. Each sample was normalized by randomly selecting 1 million high-quality reads, each carrying a distinct molecular identifier. Instead of being binned into consensus sequences, reads with shared molecular identifiers were discarded. CDR3 identification, clonotype clustering and error correction used MiTCR with a Q25 quality threshold and the strictest error-elimination algorithm. A nonparametric unseen species model with Euler transformation was used to estimate lower-bound total TCR beta diversity. Using fastp at Q25 and MiXCR, TCRdb reprocessed the public reads and kept productive beta chains. Records with the same CDR3 protein are collapsed into one entry carrying the most frequent genes and DNA. None of the V and J calls come from the authors' own analysis; TCRdb made them. For this sample there are 1.5 million to 1.8 million distinct CDR3 sequences; roughly two fifths appear just once. The top ten hold approximately 4% of the sample.

This clonotype was obtained from a woman aged 18-35 years in good health. Specimen: blood. The sequence links TRBV30 to TRBJ2-3, with 12 bases matching TRBD2. The sequence in DNA is TGTGCCTGGGATGTACTAGCGGGAGGAGGAGATACGCAGTATTTT. The resulting protein is CAWDVLAGGGDTQYF. The full variable domain, with segments outside the CDR3 supplied by the reference TRBV30 and TRBJ2-3 proteins, appears as SQTIHQWPATLVQPVGSPLSLECTVEGTSNPNLYWYRQAAGRGLQLLFYSVGIGQISSEVPQNLSASRPQDRQFILSSKKLLLSDSGFYLCAWDVLAGGGDTQYFGPGTRLTVL.